This TCR beta chain is from a study of T-cell reconstitution after alpha-beta-depleted transplantation in children. This clonotype was recorded many times. Its antigen is unidentified. The CDR3 sequence is 13 residues long. Germline values: CDR1 SEHNR, CDR2 FQNEAQ (reference sequence). Trimming removed 0 bases at V and 6 bases at J, with 5 bases between. Whole-study results and caveats: Several patients had high TCRbeta diversity at day 60; it came from surviving recipient T cells and thymic progenitors. Several hundred rapidly expanded clones from non-depleted graft cells reportedly supplied alpha-beta T cells about two months post-transplant. One year post-transplant, T-cell counts and diversity were largely derived from T cells produced anew.

A library of TCRbeta sequences, prepared with unique molecular identifiers, was generated. TCRdb recomputed calls from the PCR reads with MiXCR, one row per CDR3 protein. The sample lists nearly 250,000 distinct CDR3 sequences, less than 9% occurring once. V gene TRBV7-9 combines with J gene TRBJ2-2; no firm D call. The material was PBMCs, mostly from graft donor cells, obtained 180 days after TCRalphabeta/CD19-depleted stem cell transplant. The clonotype originates from a male patient younger than 18 who had a stem cell transplant for acute lymphoblastic leukemia, so the T cells may come from the graft donor. The chain's CDR3 is CASSLARAGELFF. The DNA of the CDR3 is TGTGCCAGCAGCTTAGCCAGAGCCGGGGAGCTGTTTTTT.